This T cell receptor beta chain was observed in a study of cytomegalovirus exposure and HLA in healthy donors. Across the whole study: Around 80 million unique TCR sequences came from HLA-typed donors in an early release. Study-wide results and caveats: Later analysis indicated greater clonal expansion among HLA-associated TCR beta chains than among equally common other chains.

It was with 60 Vbeta and 13 Jbeta primers that the PCR ran. Sequencing was performed with immunoSEQ multiplex PCR; in TCRdb, only in-frame clones are kept and a portion is missing. The table lists around 14,000 clones, around 58% of them singletons. Trimming took off 2 bases at V and 2 bases at J, with 7 bases between the two ends. This CDR3 is 12 amino acids long. From germline, CDR1 is GTSNPN and CDR2 SVGIG (reference sequence). As regards this clone: Its antigen is unknown.

The chain joins TRBV30 to TRBJ2-7; D may be TRBD1 (6 bases). The source material was PBMCs. This sequence was found in a woman aged 50 to 65 in good health and CMV-seropositive. The CDR3 nucleotides are TGTGCCTGGAGTCCAGGGGCCTACGAGCAGTACTTC. This gives the protein CAWSPGAYEQYF.